This T cell receptor (beta chain) derives from a study of cytotoxic CD8 clonotypes in ibrutinib-treated CLL. Study-level information: Investigators reported about 25 partial and 2 complete responses; after median around 63 months, around 15 patients remained remitted and about twelve progressed.

CDR3 length equals 15 residues. Unmatched junction bases numbered 4, after V lost 3 bases and J lost 4 bases. Germline CDR1 is ENHRY and CDR2 is SYGVKD. To note about this clone: Antigen unknown.

The planned depth of sequencing spanned 1 in 200,000 to 1 in 1 million T cells. Generated by immunoSEQ multiplex PCR, the TCRdb table keeps only in-frame clones and is missing some. The data show about 120,000 clones, approximately 56% seen once. Study-level results: Stable or contracted on treatment, public clonotypes were also uncommon.

The source was PBMCs, collected after 24 months of ibrutinib treatment. The receptor was isolated from a human donor with chronic lymphocytic leukemia. The gene calls are TRBV10-3 and TRBJ2-3; 10 bases fit TRBD2. The CDR3 DNA is TGTGCCATCAGTGATAGCGGGGGGATCGCAGATACGCAGTATTTT. It yields the protein CAISDSGGIADTQYF.